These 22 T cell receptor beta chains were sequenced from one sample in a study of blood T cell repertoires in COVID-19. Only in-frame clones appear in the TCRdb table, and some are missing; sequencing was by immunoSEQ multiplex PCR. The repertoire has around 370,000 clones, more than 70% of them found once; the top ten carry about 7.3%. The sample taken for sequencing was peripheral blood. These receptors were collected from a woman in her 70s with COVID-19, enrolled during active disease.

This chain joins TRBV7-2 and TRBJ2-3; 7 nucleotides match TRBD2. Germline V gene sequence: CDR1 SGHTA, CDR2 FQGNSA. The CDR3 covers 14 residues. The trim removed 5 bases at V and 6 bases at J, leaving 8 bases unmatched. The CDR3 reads CASSLGTNRDTQYF. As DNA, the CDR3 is TGTGCCAGCAGCCTCGGGACTAATCGGGATACGCAGTATTTT.

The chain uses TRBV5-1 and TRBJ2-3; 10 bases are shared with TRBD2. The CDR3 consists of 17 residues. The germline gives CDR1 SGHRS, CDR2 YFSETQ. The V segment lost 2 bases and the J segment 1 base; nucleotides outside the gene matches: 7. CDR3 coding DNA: TGCGCCAGCAGCTTACTAGCGGGGCTACCCGGCACAGATACGCAGTATTTT. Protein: CASSLLAGLPGTDTQYF.

For the CDR3, the DNA is TGTGCCAGCAGTGATAGCGGGGTAGGGGATACGCAGTATTTT. Residues: CASSDSGVGDTQYF. The chain has TRBV9 and TRBJ2-3, with TRBD2 matching 8 bases. The V gene's germline CDR1 is SGDLS and CDR2 YYNGEE. V lost 5 bases to trimming and J lost 6 bases; unmatched junction nucleotides: 8. This CDR3 has 14 amino acids.

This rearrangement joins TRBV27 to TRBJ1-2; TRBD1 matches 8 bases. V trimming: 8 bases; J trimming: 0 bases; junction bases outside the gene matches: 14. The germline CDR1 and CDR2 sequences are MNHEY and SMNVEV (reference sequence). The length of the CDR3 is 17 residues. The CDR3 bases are TGTGCCAGCGGTAAAGCCGGGACAGGCCGACCTAACTATGGCTACACCTTC. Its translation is CASGKAGTGRPNYGYTF.

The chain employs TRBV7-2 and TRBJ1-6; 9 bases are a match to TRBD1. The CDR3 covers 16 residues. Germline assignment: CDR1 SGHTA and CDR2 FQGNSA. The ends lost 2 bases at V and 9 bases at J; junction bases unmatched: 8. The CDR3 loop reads CASSLYPGQGGSPLHF. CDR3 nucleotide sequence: TGTGCCAGCAGCTTATACCCGGGACAGGGTGGTTCACCCCTCCACTTT.

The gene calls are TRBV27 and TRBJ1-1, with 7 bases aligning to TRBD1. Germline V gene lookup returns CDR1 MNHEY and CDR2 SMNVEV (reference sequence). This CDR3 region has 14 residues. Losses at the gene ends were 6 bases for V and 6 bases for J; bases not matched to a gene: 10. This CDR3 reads CASRLTGYEAEAFF. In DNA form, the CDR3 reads TGTGCCAGCAGACTGACAGGGTATGAGGCTGAAGCTTTCTTT.

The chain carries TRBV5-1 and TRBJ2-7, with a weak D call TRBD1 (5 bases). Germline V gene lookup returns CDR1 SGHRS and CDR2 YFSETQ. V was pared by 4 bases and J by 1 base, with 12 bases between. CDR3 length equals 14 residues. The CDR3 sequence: CASSPRASSYEQYF. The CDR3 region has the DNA TGCGCCAGCAGCCCCAGGGCAAGTTCCTACGAGCAGTACTTC. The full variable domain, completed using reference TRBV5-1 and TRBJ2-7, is KAGVTQTPRYLIKTRGQQVTLSCSPISGHRSVSWYQQTPGQGLQFLFEYFSETQRNKGNFPGRFSGRQFSNSRSEMNVSTLELGDSALYLCASSPRASSYEQYFGPGTRLTVT.

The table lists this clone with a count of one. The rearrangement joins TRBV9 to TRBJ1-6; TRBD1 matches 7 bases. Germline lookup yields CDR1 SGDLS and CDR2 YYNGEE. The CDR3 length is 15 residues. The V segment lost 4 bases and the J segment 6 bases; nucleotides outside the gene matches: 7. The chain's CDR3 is CASSQGGVINSPLHF. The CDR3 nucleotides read TGTGCCAGCAGCCAGGGGGGAGTGATTAATTCACCCCTCCACTTT.

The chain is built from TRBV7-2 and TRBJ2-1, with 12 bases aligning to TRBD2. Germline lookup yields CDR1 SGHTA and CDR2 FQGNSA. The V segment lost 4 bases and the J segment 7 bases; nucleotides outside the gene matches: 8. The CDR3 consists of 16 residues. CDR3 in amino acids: CASSSSLAGGLNEQFF. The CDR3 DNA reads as TGTGCCAGCAGCTCAAGTCTAGCGGGGGGGCTAAATGAGCAGTTCTTC.

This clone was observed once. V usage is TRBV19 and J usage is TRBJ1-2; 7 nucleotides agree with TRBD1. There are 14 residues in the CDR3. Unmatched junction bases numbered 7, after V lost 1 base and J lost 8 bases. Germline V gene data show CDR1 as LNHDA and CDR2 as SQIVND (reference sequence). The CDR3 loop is CASSIGRGQGGYTF. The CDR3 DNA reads TGTGCCAGTAGTATAGGGAGGGGGCAAGGAGGCTACACCTTC.

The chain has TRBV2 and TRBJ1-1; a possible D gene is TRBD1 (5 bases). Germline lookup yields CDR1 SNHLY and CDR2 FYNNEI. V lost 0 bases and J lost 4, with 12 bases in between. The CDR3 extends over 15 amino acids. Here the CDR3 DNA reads TGTGCCAGCAGTGAAGCGGGAGGGACGGTCACTGAAGCTTTCTTT. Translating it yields CASSEAGGTVTEAFF.

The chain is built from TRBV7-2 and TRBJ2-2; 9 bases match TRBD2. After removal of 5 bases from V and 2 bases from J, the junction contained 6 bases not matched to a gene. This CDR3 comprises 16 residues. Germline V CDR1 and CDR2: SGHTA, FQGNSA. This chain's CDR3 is CASSLLAGANTGELFF. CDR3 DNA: TGTGCCAGCAGCCTATTAGCGGGGGCAAACACCGGGGAGCTGTTTTTT.

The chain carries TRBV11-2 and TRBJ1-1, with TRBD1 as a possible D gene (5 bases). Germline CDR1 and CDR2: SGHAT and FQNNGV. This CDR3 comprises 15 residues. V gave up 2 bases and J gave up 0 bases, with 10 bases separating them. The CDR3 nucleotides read TGTGCCAGCAGCTTATCTCCAGGGATGAACACTGAAGCTTTCTTT. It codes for CASSLSPGMNTEAFF.

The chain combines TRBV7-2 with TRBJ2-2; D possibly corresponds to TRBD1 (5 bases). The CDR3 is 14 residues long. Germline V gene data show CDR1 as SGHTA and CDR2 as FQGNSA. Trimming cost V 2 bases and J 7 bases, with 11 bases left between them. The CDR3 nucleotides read TGTGCCAGCAGCTTAAAGGGGAAGGGCGGGGAGCTGTTTTTT. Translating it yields CASSLKGKGGELFF.

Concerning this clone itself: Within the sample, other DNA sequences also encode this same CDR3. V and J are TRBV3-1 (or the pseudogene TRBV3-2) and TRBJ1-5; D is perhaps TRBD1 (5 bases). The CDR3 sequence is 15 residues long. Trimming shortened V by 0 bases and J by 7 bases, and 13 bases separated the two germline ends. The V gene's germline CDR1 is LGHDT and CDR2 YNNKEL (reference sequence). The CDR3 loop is CASSQDSGEGQPQHF. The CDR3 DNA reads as TGTGCCAGCAGCCAAGATTCGGGGGAGGGACAGCCCCAGCATTTT.

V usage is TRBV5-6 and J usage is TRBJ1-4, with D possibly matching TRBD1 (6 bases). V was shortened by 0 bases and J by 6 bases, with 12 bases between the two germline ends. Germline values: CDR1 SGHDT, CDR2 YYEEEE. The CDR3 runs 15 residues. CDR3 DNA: TGTGCCAGCAGCTTGGTCGACAGGTGGGATGAAAAACTGTTTTTT. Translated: CASSLVDRWDEKLFF. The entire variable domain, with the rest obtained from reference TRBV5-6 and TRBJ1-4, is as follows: DAGVTQSPTHLIKTRGQQVTLRCSPKSGHDTVSWYQQALGQGPQFIFQYYEEEERQRGNFPDRFSGHQFPNYSSELNVNALLLGDSALYLCASSLVDRWDEKLFFGSGTQLSVL.

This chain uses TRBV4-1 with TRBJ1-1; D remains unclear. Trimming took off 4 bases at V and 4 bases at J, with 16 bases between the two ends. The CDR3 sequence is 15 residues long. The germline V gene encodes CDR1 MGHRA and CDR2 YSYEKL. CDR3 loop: CASSPNWFLSTEAFF. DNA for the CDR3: TGCGCCAGCAGCCCTAATTGGTTTTTGTCCACTGAAGCTTTCTTT.

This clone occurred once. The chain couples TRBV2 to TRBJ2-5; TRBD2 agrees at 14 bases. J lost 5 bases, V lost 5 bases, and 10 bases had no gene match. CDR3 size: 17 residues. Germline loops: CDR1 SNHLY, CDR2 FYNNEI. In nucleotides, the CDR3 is TGTGCCAGCAGTCCTCCGGGACTAGCGGGGGCGCGGGAGACCCAGTACTTC. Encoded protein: CASSPPGLAGARETQYF.

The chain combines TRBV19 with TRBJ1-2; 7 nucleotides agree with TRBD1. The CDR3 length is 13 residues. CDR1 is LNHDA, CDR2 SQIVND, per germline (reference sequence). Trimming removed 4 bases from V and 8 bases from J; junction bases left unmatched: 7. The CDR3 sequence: CASSTRQGRGYTF. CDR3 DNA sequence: TGTGCCAGTAGTACCCGACAGGGAAGGGGCTACACCTTC.

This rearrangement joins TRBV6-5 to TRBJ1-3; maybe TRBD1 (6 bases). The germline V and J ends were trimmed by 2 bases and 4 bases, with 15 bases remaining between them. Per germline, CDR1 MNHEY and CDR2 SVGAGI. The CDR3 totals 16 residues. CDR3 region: CASSYNLQGTGNTIYF. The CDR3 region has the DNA TGTGCCAGCAGTTACAACCTCCAGGGGACGGGAAACACCATATATTTT.

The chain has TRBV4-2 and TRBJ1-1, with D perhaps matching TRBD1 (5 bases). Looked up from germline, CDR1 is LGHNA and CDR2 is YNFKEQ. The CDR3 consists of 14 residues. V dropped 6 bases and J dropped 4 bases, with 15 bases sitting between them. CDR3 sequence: CASRGWGESTEAFF. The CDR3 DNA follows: TGTGCCAGCAGGGGATGGGGCGAATCCACTGAAGCTTTCTTT.

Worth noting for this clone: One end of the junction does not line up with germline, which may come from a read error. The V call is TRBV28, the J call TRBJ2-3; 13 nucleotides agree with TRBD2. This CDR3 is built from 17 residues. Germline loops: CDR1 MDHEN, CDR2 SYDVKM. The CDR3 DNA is TGTGCCAGCAGTCCGACGGGACTAGCGGGGATCACAGACACGCAGTATTTT. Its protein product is CASSPTGLAGITDTQYF.